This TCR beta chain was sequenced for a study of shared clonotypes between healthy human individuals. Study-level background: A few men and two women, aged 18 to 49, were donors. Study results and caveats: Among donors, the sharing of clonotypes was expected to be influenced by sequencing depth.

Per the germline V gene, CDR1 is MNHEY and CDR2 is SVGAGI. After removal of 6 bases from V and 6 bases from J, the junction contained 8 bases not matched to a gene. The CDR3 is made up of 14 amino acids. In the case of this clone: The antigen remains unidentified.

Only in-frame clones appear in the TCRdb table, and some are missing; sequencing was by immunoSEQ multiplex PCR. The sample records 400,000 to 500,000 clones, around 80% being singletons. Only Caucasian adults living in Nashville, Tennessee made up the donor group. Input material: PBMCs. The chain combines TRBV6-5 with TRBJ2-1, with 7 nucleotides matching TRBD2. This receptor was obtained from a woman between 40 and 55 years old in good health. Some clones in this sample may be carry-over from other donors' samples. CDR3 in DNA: TGTGCCAGCAGACCACGGGAGGCAGTCAATGAGCAGTTCTTC. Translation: CASRPREAVNEQFF.